A single sample gave rise to the 8 T cell receptor beta chains below, sequenced in a study of blood T cell repertoires in COVID-19. This table comes from immunoSEQ multiplex PCR, and its TCRdb copy is limited to in-frame clones, with some not included. The sample yields roughly 120,000 clones, approximately 79% seen once. Sequenced sample: peripheral blood. These receptors originate from a man aged 50 or older with acute or convalescent COVID-19.

The chain combines TRBV12-3 or TRBV12-4 with TRBJ1-1, with TRBD1 as a possible D gene (6 bases). The V end was cut by 6 bases, the J end by 4 bases, with 6 bases between. The CDR3 has 11 residues. For the CDR3, the DNA is TGTGCCAGCAGGGGGGCCACTGAAGCTTTCTTT. Protein product: CASRGATEAFF.

V usage is TRBV15 and J usage is TRBJ1-2; 7 bases match TRBD1. V lost 4 bases, J lost 2 bases, and 7 bases stayed unmatched. The CDR3 has 15 amino acids. Per germline, CDR1 LNHNV and CDR2 YYDKDF (reference sequence). CDR3 sequence reads: CATSKHDRDNYGYTF. CDR3 nucleotide sequence: TGTGCCACCAGCAAGCACGACAGGGACAACTATGGCTACACCTTC.

The rearrangement uses TRBV7-9 and TRBJ1-3, with 7 bases lining up with TRBD1. V lost 5 bases, J lost 4 bases, and 5 bases stayed unmatched. In germline, CDR1 is SEHNR, CDR2 FQNEAQ (reference sequence). The CDR3 is 14 amino acids. CDR3 in DNA: TGTGCCAGCAGCCAGACAGGGAGCGGAAACACCATATATTTT. This codes for CASSQTGSGNTIYF.

This clone was seen once. The chain recombines TRBV6-5 with TRBJ1-4, with TRBD1 as a possible D gene (5 bases). The length of the CDR3 is 13 residues. Germline CDR1 MNHEY, CDR2 SVGAGI. V lost 5 bases, J lost 6 bases, and 10 bases lay in between. The DNA for the CDR3 is TGTGCCAGCAGTCTGGGCAGGGATGAAAAACTGTTTTTT. This codes for CASSLGRDEKLFF.

As regards this clone: A read error may produce the germline difference seen at one junction end. The V call is TRBV7-7, the J call TRBJ2-2, with 7 bases matching TRBD2. This CDR3 has 16 residues. CDR1 and CDR2 (germline): SSHAT, FNYEAQ (reference sequence). The CDR3: CASSFLGLENTGELFF. CDR3 coding DNA: TGTGCTAGCAGCTTTCTAGGACTAGAGAACACCGGGGAGCTGTTTTTT.

This clone was seen just once. The V and J genes are TRBV6-5 and TRBJ1-4; perhaps TRBD1 as D (5 bases). Looked up from germline, CDR1 is MNHEY and CDR2 is SVGAGI. CDR3 size: 15 residues. Trimming took off 5 bases at V and 0 bases at J, with 10 bases between the two ends. The DNA of the CDR3 is TGTGCCAGCAGTAAGACAGCTGCAACTAATGAAAAACTGTTTTTT. Translation gives CASSKTAATNEKLFF.

V usage is TRBV18 and J usage is TRBJ2-7; 11 nucleotides agree with TRBD2. CDR1 and CDR2 from the germline V gene are KGHSH and LQKENI. The junction had 3 bases not matched to a gene; V was cut back by 3 bases and J by 2 bases. This CDR3 is built from 15 residues. CDR3: CASSPGLAETYEQYF. The DNA of the CDR3 is TGTGCCAGCTCACCGGGACTAGCGGAGACCTACGAGCAGTACTTC.

The chain is built from TRBV19 and TRBJ2-5, with D maybe TRBD1 (6 bases). The CDR3 is 16 residues long. Trimming shortened V by 4 bases and J by 5 bases, and 20 bases separated the two germline ends. The germline V gene encodes CDR1 LNHDA and CDR2 SQIVND (reference sequence). The CDR3 DNA reads TGTGCCAGTAGTAACCCCGGGACAAAGATGTGGGAGACCCAGTACTTC. Protein sequence: CASSNPGTKMWETQYF.